This T cell receptor (beta chain) appears in the sequencing data of a study of cytomegalovirus exposure and HLA in healthy donors. Study as a whole: The roughly 110 validation repertoires used the same platform as the roughly 610 first-cohort repertoires, a later analysis reported. Study-level results: Investigators reported more than 150 TCR beta chains as tied to cytomegalovirus. Reports credit the classifier with highly specific, highly sensitive diagnosis of cytomegalovirus status.

The CDR3 length is 16 residues. V was shortened by 4 bases and J by 4 bases, with 19 bases between the two germline ends. Germline-derived CDR1 and CDR2 are MDHEN and SYDVKM. Turning to this clone: Its matching antigen is unknown.

Libraries were prepared by immunoSEQ multiplex PCR; TCRdb keeps only in-frame clonotypes and omits some of them. The data show 66,000 or so clones, about 97% seen once. The source of this sequence is a woman between 18 and 29 years old in good health and CMV-seropositive. Sequencing input: PBMCs. The chain couples TRBV28 to TRBJ1-2; maybe TRBD1 (5 bases). CDR3 sequence: CASSSTWGRDTYGYTF. In DNA, the CDR3 is TGTGCCAGCAGTTCCACGTGGGGCAGGGATACCTATGGCTACACCTTC.